This T cell receptor beta chain was captured by sequencing in a study of shared clonotypes between healthy human individuals. About the research overall: Each donor contributed plates that comprised three CD4 naive, three CD4 memory, two CD8 naive and one CD8 memory.

DNA at approximately 200 ng, 25,000 to 35,000 T cell genomes, went into sorted-subset replicate PCRs. TCRdb's copy holds only in-frame clones and misses some; the assay was immunoSEQ multiplex PCR. Among millions of clones listed, 85% to 95% were seen once. Germline V gene sequence: CDR1 SGHVS, CDR2 FQNEAQ. The CDR3 sequence is 15 residues long. V shed 7 bases and J shed 4 bases, with 18 bases lying between them. Whole-study findings and limits: Incompleteness in sorted-subset sequencing, despite large depth, was shown by rarefaction.

CD45RO-negative CD8 cells positively selected for CCR7 made up the naive population, which excluded terminally differentiated effector memory CD45RA+ cells. Of note for this clone: Its target is not known.

The TCR sequence derives from a man between 18 and 35 years old in good health. Some clones in this sample may be carry-over from other donors' samples. Sequencing used naive CD8+ T cells from PBMCs. This sequence joins TRBV7-8 and TRBJ2-3; a possible D gene is TRBD2 (6 bases). The CDR3 DNA is TGTGCCAGCATCAAACTTCCGGAGGGTGCAGATACGCAGTATTTT. Translating gives CASIKLPEGADTQYF. Drawing the rest from reference TRBV7-8 and TRBJ2-3, the complete variable domain is GAGVSQSPRYKVAKRGQDVALRCDPISGHVSLFWYQQALGQGPEFLTYFQNEAQLDKSGLPSDRFFAERPEGSVSTLKIQRTQQEDSAVYLCASIKLPEGADTQYFGPGTRLTVL.